This T cell receptor (beta chain) is drawn from a study of radiation and T cells in renal cell carcinoma. The time point is: baseline pretreatment blood. The sample's treatment: 15 Gy SBRT to primary tumor, nephrectomy 4 weeks later. In its sample, this clone was seen once. This CDR3 spans 15 amino acids. Germline CDR1 reads KGHSH; CDR2 reads LQKENI. V was clipped by 5 bases and J by 3 bases; unmatched bases: 4. TCRdb keeps only in-frame clones here, not all; method: immunoSEQ multiplex PCR. The table includes some 150,000 clones, roughly 84% detected once. The source material was blood, sampled from a patient whose treatment included radiotherapy and nephrectomy. The TCR originated in a woman aged 45-59 years with renal cell carcinoma. V usage is TRBV18 and J usage is TRBJ1-6, with 7 bases lining up with TRBD1. DNA for the CDR3: TGTGCCAGCTCAGCGGACAGGAGCTATAATTCACCCCTCCACTTT. Translated, it gives CASSADRSYNSPLHF.